Presented here are 23 T cell receptor beta chains from one specimen sequenced in a study of long-term antiretroviral therapy in people with HIV. A v3.0 immunoSEQ assay was performed at survey level. Repertoires were generated with immunoSEQ multiplex PCR, while TCRdb's copy carries only in-frame clones and drops some. Seen here are roughly 28,000 clones, approximately 95% observed once, and the top ten hold about 3.4%. The sample here was unsorted PBMCs, taken 5.3 years after starting antiretroviral therapy. These receptors came from a man aged 45-65 years with HIV.

V and J are TRBV7-2 and TRBJ2-3, with TRBD2 matching over 11 bases. Per germline, CDR1 SGHTA and CDR2 FQGNSA. The J segment lost 5 bases and the V segment lost 1 base, leaving 5 bases of the junction unmatched. The CDR3 spans 16 residues. The CDR3 nucleotides are TGTGCCAGCAGCTTAGGCCCGCTAGCGGGGGGAGATACGCAGTATTTT. Protein: CASSLGPLAGGDTQYF.

The V gene is TRBV6-1, the J gene TRBJ1-1; D gene uncertain. Between the trimmed V and J ends, which lost 5 bases and 1 base, there was a span of 11 bases. The CDR3 runs 14 residues. Germline V gene lookup returns CDR1 MNHNS and CDR2 SASEGT. The CDR3 nucleotides are TGTGCCAGCAGTACCTCGACCCAGAACACTGAAGCTTTCTTT. Protein: CASSTSTQNTEAFF.

The chain links TRBV9 to TRBJ2-7, with a weak D call TRBD2 (7 bases). CDR1 and CDR2 (germline): SGDLS, YYNGEE. V lost 3 bases and J 9 bases, leaving 10 bases between the germline ends. This CDR3 has 11 residues. CDR3 nucleotide sequence: TGTGCCAGCAGCGAAGGGGGGGTGCAGTACTTC. Encoded protein: CASSEGGVQYF.

This clone was counted once. The chain joins TRBV21-1 to TRBJ1-5; TRBD1 is the table's D call and was not checked against the DNA. TRBV21-1 is termed a pseudogene. CDR3 length: 16 amino acids. The CDR3 reads CASSKGQGSGNQPQHF. In nucleotides, the CDR3 is TGTGCCAGCAGCAAAGGACAGGGAAGTGGCAATCAGCCCCAGCATTTT.

This chain uses TRBV6-5 with TRBJ2-5; 11 positions match TRBD1. The DNA end lines up better with TRBJ2-7; the J call may be wrong. Per germline, CDR1 MNHEY and CDR2 SVGAGI. This CDR3 comprises 14 residues. The CDR3 DNA reads TGTGCCAGCAGTTACGGGGACAGGGGGGACGAGCAGTACTTC. It specifies CASSYGDRGDEQYF.

This rearrangement joins TRBV19 to TRBJ1-1; perhaps TRBD1 as D (6 bases). V lost 2 bases and J lost 2, with 15 bases in between. The length of the CDR3 is 16 residues. Germline V gene sequence: CDR1 LNHDA, CDR2 SQIVND (reference sequence). CDR3 region: CASSILRGGFNTEAFF. For the CDR3, the DNA is TGTGCCAGTAGTATACTTAGGGGGGGATTCAACACTGAAGCTTTCTTT.

The V and J genes are TRBV27 and TRBJ2-3; no reliable D call. V was trimmed by 3 bases and J by 4 bases, leaving 14 bases between them. Germline-derived CDR1 and CDR2 are MNHEY and SMNVEV (reference sequence). The CDR3 has 15 amino acids. CDR3 in DNA: TGTGCCAGCAGTTTTATAAGGGTTGCGGCAGATACGCAGTATTTT. Translation gives CASSFIRVAADTQYF.

The chain employs TRBV6-5 and TRBJ1-6; no clear D gene. The CDR3 extends over 14 amino acids. From germline, CDR1 is MNHEY and CDR2 SVGAGI. V was pared by 5 bases and J by 8 bases, with 13 bases between. The CDR3 DNA follows: TGTGCCAGCAGTCCTATAGAATCCTATTCACCCCTCCACTTT. It yields the protein CASSPIESYSPLHF.

V usage is TRBV7-2 and J usage is TRBJ1-4; possible D gene TRBD1, 5 bases. V was shortened by 5 bases and J by 7 bases, with 14 bases between the two germline ends. Germline CDR1 and CDR2: SGHTA and FQGNSA. CDR3 length: 14 amino acids. The chain's CDR3 is CASSQGLQTEKLFF. CDR3 sequence (DNA): TGTGCCAGCAGCCAGGGACTGCAGACTGAAAAACTGTTTTTT.

This clone was counted a single time. The rearrangement uses TRBV30 and TRBJ1-6; possible D gene TRBD1, 6 bases. Trimming removed 4 bases at V and 9 bases at J, with 16 bases between. This CDR3 comprises 14 residues. The germline gives CDR1 GTSNPN, CDR2 SVGIG (reference sequence). CDR3 DNA sequence: TGTGCCTGGACCTTACAGGGAGTGGGTTCACCCCTCCACTTT. This gives the protein CAWTLQGVGSPLHF.

In this sample, this clone is medium-sized. V usage is TRBV5-1 and J usage is TRBJ1-3; D gene ambiguous. Looked up from germline, CDR1 is SGHRS and CDR2 is YFSETQ. This CDR3 spans 17 amino acids. V lost 1 base and J 0 bases, leaving 14 bases between the germline ends. CDR3 region: CASSLSLGSSSGNTIYF. The CDR3 DNA follows: TGCGCCAGCAGCTTGTCTTTGGGTAGTAGCTCTGGAAACACCATATATTTT.

The chain employs TRBV30 and TRBJ1-5; no clear D. The V gene lost 0 bases and the J gene lost 4 bases, with 13 bases spanning the gap. From germline, CDR1 is GTSNPN and CDR2 SVGIG (reference sequence). The CDR3 is 15 amino acids. The CDR3 protein is CAWSVAHLRNQPQHF. DNA of the CDR3: TGTGCCTGGAGTGTGGCGCACCTCAGGAATCAGCCCCAGCATTTT. The full variable domain, in which reference TRBV30 and TRBJ1-5 provide the parts outside the CDR3, is SQTIHQWPATLVQPVGSPLSLECTVEGTSNPNLYWYRQAAGRGLQLLFYSVGIGQISSEVPQNLSASRPQDRQFILSSKKLLLSDSGFYLCAWSVAHLRNQPQHFGDGTRLSIL.

The chain recombines TRBV9 with TRBJ1-5, with 7 bases matching TRBD1. Germline loops: CDR1 SGDLS, CDR2 YYNGEE. V was pared by 5 bases and J by 6 bases, with 8 bases of the junction left unmatched. The CDR3 consists of 14 residues. The chain's CDR3 is CASSDRDGSQPQHF. The CDR3 coding sequence is TGTGCCAGCAGTGACAGGGACGGGAGTCAGCCCCAGCATTTT.

V is TRBV5-1 and J is TRBJ1-2; D is ambiguous. The V end lost 3 bases, the J end lost 0 bases, and 12 bases lay between the germline ends. Germline V CDR1 and CDR2: SGHRS, YFSETQ. CDR3 size: 15 residues. In DNA form, the CDR3 reads TGCGCCAGCAGCTCCATTACCGGTTCTAACTATGGCTACACCTTC. Residues: CASSSITGSNYGYTF.

Details on this clone: Its ends do not fully match the called genes, so a read error is possible. The chain carries TRBV10-3 and TRBJ1-2; TRBD1 is a possible D gene (5 bases). This CDR3 contains 14 residues. CDR1 and CDR2 from the germline V gene are ENHRY and SYGVKD. The CDR3 is CVISEDKGNYGYTF. CDR3 nucleotide sequence: TGTGTCATCAGTGAAGACAAGGGGAACTATGGCTACACCTTC.

This chain uses TRBV4-2 with TRBJ1-3, with D possibly TRBD1 on 6 matching bases. Germline V gene sequence: CDR1 LGHNA, CDR2 YNFKEQ. Trimming stripped 0 bases from V and 4 bases from J, with 10 bases between. The CDR3 is made up of 15 amino acids. The CDR3, as DNA: TGTGCCAGCAGCCAAGATAAGGGGGGAGGAAACACCATATATTTT. It specifies CASSQDKGGGNTIYF.

Here the CDR3 reads CASSLSPGGMNTEAFF. The CDR3 DNA sequence: TGTGCCAGCAGCTTGTCCCCAGGGGGCATGAACACTGAAGCTTTCTTT. The V and J genes are TRBV5-6 and TRBJ1-1, with 8 nucleotides matching TRBD1. The CDR3 is made up of 16 amino acids. Trimming at V came to 1 base and at J to 0 bases, leaving 5 bases not matched to a gene. From germline, CDR1 is SGHDT and CDR2 YYEEEE.

The chain uses TRBV6-5 and TRBJ1-2; D gene ambiguous. Trimming took 2 bases from V and 0 from J, leaving 7 bases between them. The CDR3 spans 14 residues. Germline lookup yields CDR1 MNHEY and CDR2 SVGAGI. The CDR3 nucleotides are TGTGCCAGCAGTTACCGGTCAGCTAACTATGGCTACACCTTC. This encodes CASSYRSANYGYTF.

The chain recombines TRBV5-5 with TRBJ2-7; 8 nucleotides align to TRBD1. This CDR3 is built from 13 residues. The germline V gene encodes CDR1 SGHKS and CDR2 YYEKEE (reference sequence). J was trimmed by 5 bases and V by 2 bases; bases with no gene match: 3. CDR3 residues: CASSFWTGNEQYF. The CDR3 bases are TGTGCCAGCAGCTTCTGGACAGGGAACGAGCAGTACTTC. The full variable domain, in which reference TRBV5-5 and TRBJ2-7 provide the parts outside the CDR3, is DAGVTQSPTHLIKTRGQQVTLRCSPISGHKSVSWYQQVLGQGPQFIFQYYEKEERGRGNFPDRFSARQFPNYSSELNVNALLLGDSALYLCASSFWTGNEQYFGPGTRLTVT.

The V gene is TRBV19, the J gene TRBJ2-7; 12 bases align to TRBD1. The CDR3 runs to 16 residues. Germline V gene data show CDR1 as LNHDA and CDR2 as SQIVND (reference sequence). V lost 4 bases to trimming and J lost 6 bases; unmatched junction nucleotides: 10. DNA for the CDR3: TGTGCCAGTAGTAATTTCGGGACAGGGGGCCTTGTCGAGCAGTACTTC. It encodes CASSNFGTGGLVEQYF.

The chain recombines TRBV6-1 with TRBJ2-2; D gene unclear. CDR3 size: 14 residues. Between the trimmed V and J ends, which lost 4 bases and 1 base, there was a span of 7 bases. Germline CDR1 and CDR2: MNHNS and SASEGT. CDR3 nucleotides: TGTGCCAGCAGTGGTACACTGAACACCGGGGAGCTGTTTTTT. Its protein is CASSGTLNTGELFF.

The rearrangement uses TRBV5-5 and TRBJ1-3; TRBD1 might be the D (5 bases). This CDR3 is 16 amino acids long. The germline gives CDR1 SGHKS, CDR2 YYEKEE (reference sequence). Trimming took off 0 bases at V and 0 bases at J, with 10 bases between the two ends. CDR3 sequence (DNA): TGTGCCAGCAGCTTGGACCCCCAGGGCTCTGGAAACACCATATATTTT. Amino acid sequence: CASSLDPQGSGNTIYF.

This clone came up once. The CDR3 nucleotides are TGTGCCAGCATCCTCAGGGCGAGGAATCAGCCCCAGCATTTT. It specifies CASILRARNQPQHF. The genes are TRBV28 and TRBJ1-5, with D perhaps TRBD1 (5 bases). The length of the CDR3 is 14 residues. V lost 7 bases to trimming and J lost 4 bases, with 14 bases between them. The germline gives CDR1 MDHEN, CDR2 SYDVKM.